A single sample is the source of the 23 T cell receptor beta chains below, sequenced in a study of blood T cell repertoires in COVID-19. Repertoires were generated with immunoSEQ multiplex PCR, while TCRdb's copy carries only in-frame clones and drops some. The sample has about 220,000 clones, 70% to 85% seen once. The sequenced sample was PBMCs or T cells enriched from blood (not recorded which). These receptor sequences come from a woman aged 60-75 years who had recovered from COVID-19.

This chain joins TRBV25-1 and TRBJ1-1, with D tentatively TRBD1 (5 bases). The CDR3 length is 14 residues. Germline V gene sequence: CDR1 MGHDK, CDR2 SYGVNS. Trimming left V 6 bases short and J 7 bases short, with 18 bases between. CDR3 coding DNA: TGTGCCAGCAGCTCCGCGGGGGGGATTCGTGAAGCTTTCTTT. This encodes CASSSAGGIREAFF. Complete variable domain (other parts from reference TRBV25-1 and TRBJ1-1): EADIYQTPRYLVIGTGKKITLECSQTMGHDKMYWYQQDPGMELHLIHYSYGVNSTEKGDLSSESTVSRIRTEHFPLTLESARPSHTSQYLCASSSAGGIREAFFGQGTRLTVV.

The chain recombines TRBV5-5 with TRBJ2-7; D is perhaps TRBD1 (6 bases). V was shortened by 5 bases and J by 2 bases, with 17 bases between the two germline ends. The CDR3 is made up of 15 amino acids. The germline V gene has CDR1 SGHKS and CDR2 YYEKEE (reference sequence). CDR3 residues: CASSPSGTTPYEQYF. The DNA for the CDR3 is TGTGCCAGCAGTCCCTCCGGGACAACGCCCTACGAGCAGTACTTC.

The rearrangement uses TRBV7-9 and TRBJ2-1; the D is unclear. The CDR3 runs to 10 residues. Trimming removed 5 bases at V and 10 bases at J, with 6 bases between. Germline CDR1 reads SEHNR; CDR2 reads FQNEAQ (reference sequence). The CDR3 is CASSIREQFF. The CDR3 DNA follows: TGTGCCAGCAGCATCAGGGAGCAGTTCTTC.

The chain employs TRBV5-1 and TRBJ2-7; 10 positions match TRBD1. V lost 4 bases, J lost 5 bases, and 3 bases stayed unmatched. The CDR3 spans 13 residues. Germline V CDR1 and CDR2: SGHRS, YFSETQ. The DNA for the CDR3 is TGCGCCAGCAGCCGGGACAGGGGCCACGAGCAGTACTTC. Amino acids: CASSRDRGHEQYF.

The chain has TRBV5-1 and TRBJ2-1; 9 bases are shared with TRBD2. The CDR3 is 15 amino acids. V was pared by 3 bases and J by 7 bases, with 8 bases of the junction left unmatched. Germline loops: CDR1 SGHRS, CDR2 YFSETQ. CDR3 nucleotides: TGCGCCAGCAGCTATTTAGCGGGAGCGGGGAATGAGCAGTTCTTC. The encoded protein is CASSYLAGAGNEQFF.

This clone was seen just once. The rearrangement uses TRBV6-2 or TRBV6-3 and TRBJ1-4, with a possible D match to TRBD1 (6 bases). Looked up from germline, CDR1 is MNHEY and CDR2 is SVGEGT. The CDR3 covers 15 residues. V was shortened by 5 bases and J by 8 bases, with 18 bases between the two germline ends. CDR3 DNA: TGTGCCAGCAGTAACCGACAGGTTGTGGCCGAAAAACTGTTTTTT. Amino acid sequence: CASSNRQVVAEKLFF.

CDR3 sequence reads: CASADGGRGTGELFF. DNA of the CDR3: TGTGCCAGCGCCGACGGCGGGAGGGGCACCGGGGAGCTGTTTTTT. The V and J genes are TRBV19 and TRBJ2-2; 9 nucleotides line up with TRBD2. This CDR3 region has 15 residues. V trimming: 9 bases; J trimming: 4 bases; junction bases outside the gene matches: 9. Looked up from germline, CDR1 is LNHDA and CDR2 is SQIVND (reference sequence). Looking up the rest from reference TRBV19 and TRBJ2-2 gives the full variable domain: DGGITQSPKYLFRKEGQNVTLSCEQNLNHDAMYWYRQDPGQGLRLIYYSQIVNDFQKGDIAEGYSVSREKKESFPLTVTSAQKNPTAFYLCASADGGRGTGELFFGEGSRLTVL.

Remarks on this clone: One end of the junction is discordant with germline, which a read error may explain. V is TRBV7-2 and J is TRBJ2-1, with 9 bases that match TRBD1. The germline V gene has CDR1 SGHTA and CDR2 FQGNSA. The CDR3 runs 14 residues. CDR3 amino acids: CASNLQGAHWEQFF. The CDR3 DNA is TGTGCCAGCAACTTACAGGGGGCCCATTGGGAGCAGTTCTTC.

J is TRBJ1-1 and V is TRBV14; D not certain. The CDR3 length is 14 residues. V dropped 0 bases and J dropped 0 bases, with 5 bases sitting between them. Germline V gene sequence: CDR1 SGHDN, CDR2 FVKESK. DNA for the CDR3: TGTGCCAGCAGCCAAGATTTATTGAACACTGAAGCTTTCTTT. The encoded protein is CASSQDLLNTEAFF.

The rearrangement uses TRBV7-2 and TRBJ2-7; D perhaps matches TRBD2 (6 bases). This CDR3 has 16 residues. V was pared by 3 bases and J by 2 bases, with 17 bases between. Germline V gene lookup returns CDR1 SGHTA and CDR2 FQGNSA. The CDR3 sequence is CASSFPLASNPYEQYF. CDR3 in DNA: TGTGCCAGCAGCTTCCCACTAGCCTCGAACCCCTACGAGCAGTACTTC.

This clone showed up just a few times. Here the CDR3 DNA reads TGTGCCAGCAGCTTGGACAGGGGGCCTGGCTACACCTTC. It is translated as CASSLDRGPGYTF. The chain links TRBV7-9 to TRBJ1-2; TRBD1 aligns across 11 bases. CDR3 length: 13 residues. Unmatched junction bases numbered 1, after V lost 3 bases and J lost 7 bases. The germline V gene has CDR1 SEHNR and CDR2 FQNEAQ (reference sequence).

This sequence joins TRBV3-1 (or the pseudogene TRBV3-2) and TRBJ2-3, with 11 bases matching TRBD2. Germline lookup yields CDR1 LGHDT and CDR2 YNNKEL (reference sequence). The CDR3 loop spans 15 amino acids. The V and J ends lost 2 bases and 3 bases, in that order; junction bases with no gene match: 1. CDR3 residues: CASSQIAGGTDTQYF. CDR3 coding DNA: TGTGCCAGCAGCCAAATAGCGGGGGGGACAGATACGCAGTATTTT.

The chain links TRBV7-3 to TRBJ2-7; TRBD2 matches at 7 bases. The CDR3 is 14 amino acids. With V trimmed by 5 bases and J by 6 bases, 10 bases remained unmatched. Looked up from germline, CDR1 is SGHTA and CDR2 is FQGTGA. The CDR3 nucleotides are TGTGCCAGCAGCCCGCAATTAGCGGGTAGCGAGCAGTACTTC. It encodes CASSPQLAGSEQYF.

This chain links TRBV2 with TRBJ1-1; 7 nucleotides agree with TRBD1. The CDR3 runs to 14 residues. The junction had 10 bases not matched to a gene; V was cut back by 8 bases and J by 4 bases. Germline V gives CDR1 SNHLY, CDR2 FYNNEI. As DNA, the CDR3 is TGTGCCAGCGGGATTCAACAGGGGAGCACTGAAGCTTTCTTT. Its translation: CASGIQQGSTEAFF.

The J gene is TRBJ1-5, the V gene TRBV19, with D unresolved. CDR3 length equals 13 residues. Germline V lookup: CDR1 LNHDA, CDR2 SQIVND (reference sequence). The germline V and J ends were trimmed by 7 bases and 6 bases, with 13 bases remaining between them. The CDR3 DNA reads TGTGCCAGTAATCCCGCACTAGGTCAGCCCCAGCATTTT. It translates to CASNPALGQPQHF.

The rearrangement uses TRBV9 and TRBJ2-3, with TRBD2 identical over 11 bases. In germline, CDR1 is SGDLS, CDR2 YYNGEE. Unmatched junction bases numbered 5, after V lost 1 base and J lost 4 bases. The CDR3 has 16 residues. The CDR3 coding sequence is TGTGCCAGCAGCGTAACTAGCGGGAGAGGAGCAGATACGCAGTATTTT. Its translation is CASSVTSGRGADTQYF.

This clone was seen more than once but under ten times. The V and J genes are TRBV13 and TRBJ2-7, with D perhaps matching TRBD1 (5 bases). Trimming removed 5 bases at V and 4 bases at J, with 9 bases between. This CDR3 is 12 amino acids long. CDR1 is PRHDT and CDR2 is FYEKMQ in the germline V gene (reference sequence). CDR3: CASSPQGYEQYF. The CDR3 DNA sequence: TGTGCCAGCAGCCCCCAGGGTTACGAGCAGTACTTC.

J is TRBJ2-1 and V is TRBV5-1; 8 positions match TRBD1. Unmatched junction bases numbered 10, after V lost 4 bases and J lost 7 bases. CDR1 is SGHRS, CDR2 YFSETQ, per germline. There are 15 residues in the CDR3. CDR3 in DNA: TGCGCCAGCAGCCCCCCCCAGGGGGCAGGGAATGAGCAGTTCTTC. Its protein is CASSPPQGAGNEQFF.

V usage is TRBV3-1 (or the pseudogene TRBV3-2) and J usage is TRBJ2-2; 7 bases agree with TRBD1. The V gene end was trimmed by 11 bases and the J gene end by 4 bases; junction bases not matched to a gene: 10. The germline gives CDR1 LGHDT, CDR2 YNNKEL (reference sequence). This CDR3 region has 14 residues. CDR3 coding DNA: TGTGCCTCACAGGGGTCGGAGGTCACCGGGGAGCTGTTTTTT. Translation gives CASQGSEVTGELFF.

The DNA for the CDR3 is TGTGCCAGCAGGCCCAGTCTCCGGACTAGCGGAACAGATACGCAGTATTTT. This codes for CASRPSLRTSGTDTQYF. The chain is built from TRBV7-2 and TRBJ2-3; the match to TRBD2 covers 10 bases. Germline V gene sequence: CDR1 SGHTA, CDR2 FQGNSA. The J segment lost 3 bases and the V segment lost 6 bases, leaving 12 bases of the junction unmatched. The CDR3 length is 17 residues.

Here the CDR3 reads CASSLDLRDTQYF. The CDR3 coding sequence is TGTGCCAGCAGCTTAGATCTTAGAGATACGCAGTATTTT. The chain combines TRBV7-2 with TRBJ2-3; no clear D. Germline V gene sequence: CDR1 SGHTA, CDR2 FQGNSA. This CDR3 contains 13 residues. V dropped 1 base and J dropped 5 bases, with 7 bases sitting between them.

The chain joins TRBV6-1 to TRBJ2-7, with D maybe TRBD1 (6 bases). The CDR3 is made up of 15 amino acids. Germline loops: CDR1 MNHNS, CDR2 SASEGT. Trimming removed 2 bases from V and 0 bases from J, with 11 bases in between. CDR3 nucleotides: TGTGCCAGCAGTGAATGGGTAGGGGGCTCCTACGAGCAGTACTTC. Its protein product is CASSEWVGGSYEQYF.

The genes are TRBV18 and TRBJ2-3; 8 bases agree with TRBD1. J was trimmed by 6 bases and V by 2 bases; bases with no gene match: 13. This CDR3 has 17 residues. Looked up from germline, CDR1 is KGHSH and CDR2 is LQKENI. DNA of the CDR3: TGTGCCAGCTCACCAAAAGACAGGGGCAGTTCACAGGATACGCAGTATTTT. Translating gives CASSPKDRGSSQDTQYF.